This TCR beta chain derives from a study of blood T cells in healthy people across ages. General study points: With unsorted PBMCs, a conclusive comparison of naive versus antigen-experienced cells was not possible.

Trimming pared 2 bases from V and 8 bases from J, leaving 9 bases between. Per the germline V gene, CDR1 is SGHTA and CDR2 is FQGNSA. This CDR3 spans 13 amino acids. Together with a sample-barcoded 5' primer, a J-beta primer mix was included in a second PCR lasting about 7 to 12 cycles. A template-switch adaptor containing 12 random nucleotides labeled each cDNA molecule. A single record per CDR3 protein comes from TCRdb applying MiXCR to the 5' RACE reads. The sample comprises around 800,000 distinct CDR3 sequences, around a quarter of which are singletons, and 3% rests with the top ten. On this clonotype itself: What it recognizes is unknown.

These data were likewise used in another study, on T cells of mothers and their children. That report adds: Within related and unrelated pairs, thymic selection shapes TCR recombination output in a similar way. No persistent microchimeric T cell clones were detected at 95 to 100 clones per million clonotypes sensitivity.

The specimen sequenced was blood. The V and J genes are TRBV7-2 and TRBJ1-4; D is unresolved. This sequence originates from a boy between 10 and 17 years old in good health. The chain's CDR3 is CASSLNSFEKLFF. The CDR3 DNA follows: TGTGCCAGCAGCTTAAATTCTTTCGAAAAACTGTTTTTT.